This T cell receptor (beta chain) was identified in a study of cytomegalovirus exposure and HLA in healthy donors. The V and J ends lost 6 bases and 1 base, in that order; junction bases with no gene match: 6. Germline loops: CDR1 LGHNA, CDR2 YSLEER. The CDR3 covers 15 residues. General study results and limits: An analysis done earlier found most TCR beta V segments productive about 87% or about 30% of the time. Presence/absence analyses rested on an assumption that sequencing depth was roughly uniform across donors.

Vbeta (60) and Jbeta (13) primers were used in the PCR. The method was immunoSEQ multiplex PCR; TCRdb's version includes in-frame clones alone and lacks a portion of them. The table gives just over 150,000 clones; the top ten clones make up 1% to 1.5% of it. While unrecorded immune exposures were likely, the donors were nominally healthy when sampled. Turning to this clone: The antigen is not known.

The sequence was collected from a woman aged 55-70 years in good health and CMV-seronegative. The genes are TRBV4-3 and TRBJ2-3; 8 bases fit TRBD1. Material for sequencing was PBMCs. The CDR3 region is CASRTGVMGTDTQYF. The CDR3 coding sequence is TGCGCCAGCAGGACAGGGGTAATGGGCACAGATACGCAGTATTTT.